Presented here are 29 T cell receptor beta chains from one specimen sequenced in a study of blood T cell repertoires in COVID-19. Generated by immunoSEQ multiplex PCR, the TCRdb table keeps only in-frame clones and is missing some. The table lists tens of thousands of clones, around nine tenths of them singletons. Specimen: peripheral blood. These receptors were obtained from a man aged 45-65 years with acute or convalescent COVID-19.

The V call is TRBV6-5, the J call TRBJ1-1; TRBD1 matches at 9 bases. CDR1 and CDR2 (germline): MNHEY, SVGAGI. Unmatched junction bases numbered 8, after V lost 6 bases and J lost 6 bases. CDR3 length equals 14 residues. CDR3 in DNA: TGTGCCAGCAGATCAAACAGGGGGCTGGCTGAAGCTTTCTTT. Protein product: CASRSNRGLAEAFF.

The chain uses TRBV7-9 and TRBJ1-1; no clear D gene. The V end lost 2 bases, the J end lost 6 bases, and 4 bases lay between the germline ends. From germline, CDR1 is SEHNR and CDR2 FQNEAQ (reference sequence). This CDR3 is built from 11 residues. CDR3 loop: CASSLLAEAFF. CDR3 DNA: TGTGCCAGCAGCTTACTAGCTGAAGCTTTCTTT.

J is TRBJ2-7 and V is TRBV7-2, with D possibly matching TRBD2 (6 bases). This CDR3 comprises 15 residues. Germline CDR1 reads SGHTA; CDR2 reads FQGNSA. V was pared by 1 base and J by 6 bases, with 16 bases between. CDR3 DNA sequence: TGTGCCAGCAGCTTAGAACCGGGGCCGGGAGTCGAGCAGTACGTC. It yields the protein CASSLEPGPGVEQYV.

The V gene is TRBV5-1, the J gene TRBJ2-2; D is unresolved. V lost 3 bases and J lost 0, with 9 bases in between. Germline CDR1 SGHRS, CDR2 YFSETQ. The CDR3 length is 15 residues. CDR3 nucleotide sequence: TGCGCCAGCAGCTCCGTGCGATCGAACACCGGGGAGCTGTTTTTT. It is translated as CASSSVRSNTGELFF.

In DNA form, the CDR3 reads TGTGCCAGCAGTTTAGCCAATCAAGAGACCCAGTACTTC. It yields the protein CASSLANQETQYF. The chain links TRBV12-3 or TRBV12-4 to TRBJ2-5; no clear D gene. This CDR3 has 13 amino acids. Trimming took off 0 bases at V and 2 bases at J, with 4 bases between the two ends.

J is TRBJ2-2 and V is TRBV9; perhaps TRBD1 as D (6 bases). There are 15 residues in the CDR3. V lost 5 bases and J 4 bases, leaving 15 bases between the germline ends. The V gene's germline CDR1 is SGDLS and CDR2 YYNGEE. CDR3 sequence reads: CASRLDDRITGELFF. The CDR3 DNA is TGTGCCAGCAGGTTAGACGACAGGATCACCGGGGAGCTGTTTTTT.

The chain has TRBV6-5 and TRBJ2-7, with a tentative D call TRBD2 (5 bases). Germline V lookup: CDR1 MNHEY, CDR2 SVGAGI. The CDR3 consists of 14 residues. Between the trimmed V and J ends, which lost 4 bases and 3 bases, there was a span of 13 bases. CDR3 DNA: TGTGCCAGCAGTTCTACCCGGGGAAACTACGAGCAGTACGTC. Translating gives CASSSTRGNYEQYV.

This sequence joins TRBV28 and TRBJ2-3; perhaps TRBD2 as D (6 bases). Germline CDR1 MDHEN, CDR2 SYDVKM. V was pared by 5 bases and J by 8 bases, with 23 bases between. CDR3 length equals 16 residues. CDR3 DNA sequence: TGTGCCAGCAGTCCGTTGTGGGAGGCCAGGGTGGTTACGCAGTATTTT. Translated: CASSPLWEARVVTQYF.

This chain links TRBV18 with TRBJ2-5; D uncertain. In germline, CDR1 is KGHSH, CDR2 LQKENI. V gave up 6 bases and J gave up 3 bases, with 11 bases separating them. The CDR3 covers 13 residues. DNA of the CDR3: TGTGCCAGCTCTCCTCAGTTGGAAGAGACCCAGTACTTC. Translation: CASSPQLEETQYF.

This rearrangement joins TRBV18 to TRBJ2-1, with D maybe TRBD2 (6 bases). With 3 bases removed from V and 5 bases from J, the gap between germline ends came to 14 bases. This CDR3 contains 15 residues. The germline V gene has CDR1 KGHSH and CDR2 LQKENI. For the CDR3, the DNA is TGTGCCAGCTCACCCGGGCTAGCGTCCAACAATGAGCAGTTCTTC. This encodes CASSPGLASNNEQFF. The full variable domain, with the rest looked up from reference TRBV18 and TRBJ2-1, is NAGVMQNPRHLVRRRGQEARLRCSPMKGHSHVYWYRQLPEEGLKFMVYLQKENIIDESGMPKERFSAEFPKEGPSILRIQQVVRGDSAAYFCASSPGLASNNEQFFGPGTRLTVL.

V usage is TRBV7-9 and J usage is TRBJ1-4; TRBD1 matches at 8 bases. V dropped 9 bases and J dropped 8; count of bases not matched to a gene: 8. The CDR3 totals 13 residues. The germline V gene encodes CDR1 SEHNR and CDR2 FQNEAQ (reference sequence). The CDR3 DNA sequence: TGTGCCAGTCAGCAGGGGGCTGAAGAAAAACTGTTTTTT. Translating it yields CASQQGAEEKLFF.

The CDR3 DNA reads TGTGCCAGCTCGGAGGTGGAGCGGACGTACCAAGAGACCCAGTACTTC. This gives the protein CASSEVERTYQETQYF. V gene TRBV18 combines with J gene TRBJ2-5, with a weak D call TRBD2 (5 bases). Germline V lookup: CDR1 KGHSH, CDR2 LQKENI. The CDR3 is 16 amino acids. With 6 bases removed from V and 0 bases from J, the gap between germline ends came to 17 bases. The whole variable domain, filled in from reference TRBV18 and TRBJ2-5, reads NAGVMQNPRHLVRRRGQEARLRCSPMKGHSHVYWYRQLPEEGLKFMVYLQKENIIDESGMPKERFSAEFPKEGPSILRIQQVVRGDSAAYFCASSEVERTYQETQYFGPGTRLLVL.

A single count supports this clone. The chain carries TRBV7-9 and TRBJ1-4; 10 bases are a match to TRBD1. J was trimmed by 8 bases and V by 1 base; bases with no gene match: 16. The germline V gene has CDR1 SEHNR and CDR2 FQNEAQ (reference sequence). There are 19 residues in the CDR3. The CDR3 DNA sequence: TGTGCCAGCAGCTTAGACCGGGACAGGGGAATCCCTTCTTGGGAAAAACTGTTTTTT. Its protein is CASSLDRDRGIPSWEKLFF.

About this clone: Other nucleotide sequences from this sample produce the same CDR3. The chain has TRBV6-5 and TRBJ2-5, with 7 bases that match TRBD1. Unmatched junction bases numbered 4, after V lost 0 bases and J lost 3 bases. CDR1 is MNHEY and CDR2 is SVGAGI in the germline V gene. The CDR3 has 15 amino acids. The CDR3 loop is CASSYSRQGEETQYF. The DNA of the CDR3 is TGTGCCAGCAGTTACTCGAGGCAGGGGGAAGAGACCCAGTACTTC.

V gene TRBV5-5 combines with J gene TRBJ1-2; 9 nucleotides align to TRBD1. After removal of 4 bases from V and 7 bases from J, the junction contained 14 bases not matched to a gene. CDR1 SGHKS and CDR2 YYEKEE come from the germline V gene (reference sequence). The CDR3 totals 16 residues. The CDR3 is CASSPRPGQGRAGYTF. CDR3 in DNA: TGTGCCAGCAGCCCGAGACCCGGACAGGGGAGAGCTGGCTACACCTTC.

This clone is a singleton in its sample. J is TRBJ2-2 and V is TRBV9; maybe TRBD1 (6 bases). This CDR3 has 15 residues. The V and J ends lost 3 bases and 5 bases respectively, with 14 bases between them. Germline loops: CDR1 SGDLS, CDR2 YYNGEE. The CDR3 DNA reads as TGTGCCAGCAGCGCTTCCCAGGACAGTACCGGGGAGCTGTTTTTT. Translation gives CASSASQDSTGELFF.

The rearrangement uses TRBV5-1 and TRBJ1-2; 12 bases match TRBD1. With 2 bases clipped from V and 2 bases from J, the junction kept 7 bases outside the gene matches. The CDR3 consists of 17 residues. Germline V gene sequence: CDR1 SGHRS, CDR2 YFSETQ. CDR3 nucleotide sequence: TGCGCCAGCAGCTTCTCCGGGACAGGGGGCCCAAACTATGGCTACACCTTC. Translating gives CASSFSGTGGPNYGYTF.

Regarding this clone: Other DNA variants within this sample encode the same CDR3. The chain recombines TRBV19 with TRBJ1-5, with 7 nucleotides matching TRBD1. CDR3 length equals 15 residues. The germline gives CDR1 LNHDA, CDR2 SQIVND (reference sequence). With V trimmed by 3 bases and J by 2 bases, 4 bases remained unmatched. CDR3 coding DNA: TGTGCCAGTAGTATTCGAACAGGGGGCAATCAGCCCCAGCATTTT. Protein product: CASSIRTGGNQPQHF.

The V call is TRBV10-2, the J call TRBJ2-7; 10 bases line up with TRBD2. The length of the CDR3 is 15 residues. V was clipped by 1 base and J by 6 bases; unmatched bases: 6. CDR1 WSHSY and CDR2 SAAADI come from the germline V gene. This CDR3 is CASSELVAGGGEQYF. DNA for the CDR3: TGCGCCAGCAGTGAGTTGGTAGCGGGAGGCGGCGAGCAGTACTTC.

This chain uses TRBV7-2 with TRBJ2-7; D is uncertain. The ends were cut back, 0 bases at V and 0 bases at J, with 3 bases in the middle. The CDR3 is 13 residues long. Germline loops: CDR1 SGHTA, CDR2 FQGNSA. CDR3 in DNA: TGTGCCAGCAGCTTAGCTAGCTCCTACGAGCAGTACTTC. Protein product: CASSLASSYEQYF.

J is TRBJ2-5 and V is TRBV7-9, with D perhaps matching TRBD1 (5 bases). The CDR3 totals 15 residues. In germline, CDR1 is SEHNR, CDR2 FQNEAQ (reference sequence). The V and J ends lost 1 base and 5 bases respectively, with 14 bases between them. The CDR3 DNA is TGTGCCAGCAGCTTAGAGCCGGCAGGGCGCGAGACCCAGTACTTC. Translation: CASSLEPAGRETQYF.

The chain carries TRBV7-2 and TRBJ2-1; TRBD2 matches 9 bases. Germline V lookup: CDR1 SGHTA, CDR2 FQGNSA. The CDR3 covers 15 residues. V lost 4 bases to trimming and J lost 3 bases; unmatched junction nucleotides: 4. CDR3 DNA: TGTGCCAGCAGCTCCGGACTAGCGTACTACAATGAGCAGTTCTTC. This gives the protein CASSSGLAYYNEQFF. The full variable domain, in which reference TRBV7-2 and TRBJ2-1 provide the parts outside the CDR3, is GAGVSQSPSNKVTEKGKDVELRCDPISGHTALYWYRQSLGQGLEFLIYFQGNSAPDKSGLPSDRFSAERTGGSVSTLTIQRTQQEDSAVYLCASSSGLAYYNEQFFGPGTRLTVL.

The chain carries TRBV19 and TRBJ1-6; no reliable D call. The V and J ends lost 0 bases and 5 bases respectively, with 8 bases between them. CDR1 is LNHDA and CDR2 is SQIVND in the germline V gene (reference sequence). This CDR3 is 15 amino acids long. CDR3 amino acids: CASSIDRGDNSPLHF. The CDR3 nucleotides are TGTGCCAGTAGTATAGATCGGGGAGATAATTCACCCCTCCACTTT.

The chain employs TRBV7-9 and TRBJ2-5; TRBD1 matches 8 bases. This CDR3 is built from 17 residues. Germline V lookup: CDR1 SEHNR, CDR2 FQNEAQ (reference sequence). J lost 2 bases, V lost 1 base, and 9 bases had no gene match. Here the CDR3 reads CASSLDPLTGDQETQYF. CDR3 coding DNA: TGTGCCAGCAGCTTAGATCCCCTGACAGGGGATCAAGAGACCCAGTACTTC.

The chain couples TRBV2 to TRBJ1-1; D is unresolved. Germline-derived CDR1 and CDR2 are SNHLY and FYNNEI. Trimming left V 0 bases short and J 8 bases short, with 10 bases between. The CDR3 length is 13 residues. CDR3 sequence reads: CASSEAVIEEAFF. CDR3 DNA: TGTGCCAGCAGTGAAGCGGTAATAGAGGAAGCTTTCTTT.

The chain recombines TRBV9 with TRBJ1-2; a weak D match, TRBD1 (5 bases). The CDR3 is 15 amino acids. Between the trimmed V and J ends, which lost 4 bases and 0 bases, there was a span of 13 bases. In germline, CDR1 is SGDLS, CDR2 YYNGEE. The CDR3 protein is CASSLTGGSNYGYTF. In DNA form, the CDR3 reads TGTGCCAGCAGCCTCACTGGGGGGTCTAACTATGGCTACACCTTC.

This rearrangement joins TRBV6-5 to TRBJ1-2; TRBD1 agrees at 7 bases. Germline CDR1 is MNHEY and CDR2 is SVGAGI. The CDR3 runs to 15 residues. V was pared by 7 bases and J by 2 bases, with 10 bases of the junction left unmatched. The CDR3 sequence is CASKTQGLRNYGYTF. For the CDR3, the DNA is TGTGCCAGCAAGACACAGGGGCTTCGGAACTATGGCTACACCTTC.

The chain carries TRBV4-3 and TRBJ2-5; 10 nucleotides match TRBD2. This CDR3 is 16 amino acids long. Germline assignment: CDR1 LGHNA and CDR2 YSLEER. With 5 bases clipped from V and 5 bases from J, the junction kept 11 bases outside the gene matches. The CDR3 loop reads CASSSGLAASLETQYF. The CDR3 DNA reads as TGCGCCAGCAGCTCCGGACTAGCGGCGTCTTTGGAGACCCAGTACTTC.

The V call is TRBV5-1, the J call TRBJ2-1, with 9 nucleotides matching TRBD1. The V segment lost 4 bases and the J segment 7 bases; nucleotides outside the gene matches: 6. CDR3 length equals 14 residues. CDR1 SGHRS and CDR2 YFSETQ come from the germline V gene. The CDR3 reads CASSAGTGINEQFF. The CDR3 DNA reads TGCGCCAGCAGCGCCGGGACAGGGATTAATGAGCAGTTCTTC. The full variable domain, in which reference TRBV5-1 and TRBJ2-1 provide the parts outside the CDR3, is KAGVTQTPRYLIKTRGQQVTLSCSPISGHRSVSWYQQTPGQGLQFLFEYFSETQRNKGNFPGRFSGRQFSNSRSEMNVSTLELGDSALYLCASSAGTGINEQFFGPGTRLTVL.